This T cell receptor beta chain comes out of a study of blood T cell repertoires in COVID-19 (TCRdb year 2020). In terms of the full investigation: Samples covering the acute and convalescent phases of COVID-19 were provided by collaborators in the United States, Italy and Spain. The prospective study material was composed of cDNA or gDNA derived from T cells, B-cell-depleted T cells, or PBMCs. Subjects who had been exposed to COVID-19, were actively infected with it, or had recovered from it provided the deeply sampled blood TCRbeta repertoires that made up the dataset. The sample metadata nearly always contained a de-identified subject ID, COVID-19 status, age in years and sex. The samples were drawn from two sources: the first 160 participants of the ongoing ImmuneRACE study, and fewer than 1,500 subjects contributed by 6 global collaborators. HLA class I and class II types, where available, came from metadata supplied by the sample provider rather than from assay-based typing. The repertoires were made available in a free public database intended to serve as a resource for research on the immune response to SARS-CoV-2. What the work shows at the level of the full study, not this receptor alone: How much clinical and demographic metadata was included differed by source and by participant, and the metadata was provided uncurated.

TCRbeta CDR3 regions were amplified from genomic DNA by means of the immunoSEQ Assay, a bias-controlled multiplex PCR. The study's own analysis went as follows. Within the assay, amplification of reference gene primers was used to estimate how many nucleated cells each sample contained. To quantify the absolute abundance of each unique TCRbeta CDR3 rearrangement, sequence reads were collapsed and filtered. For each sample, productive Simpson clonality was calculated by taking the square root of Simpson's diversity index across productive rearrangements. Imported from immuneACCESS, the table was reduced by TCRdb to in-frame sequences with V and J called. These copies leave out some clones; in studies compared against another copy, an unresolved V gene accounts for under half, and the cause of the remainder is not known. For V, J and clone size, that table is used; D and trimming come from the DNA. A total of 140,000 or so clones appear in this sample, 70% to 90% of them only once. The top ten constitute 3% to 3.5% of the sample.

In the prospective study, participants were roughly 18 to 90 years old, resided in approximately 22 geographic areas of the United States, and were enrolled through a virtual design. To assign participants to cohorts, the prospective study relied on clinical history that participants themselves reported in a screening survey and a study questionnaire. In the prospective study, whole blood, serum and a nasopharyngeal or oropharyngeal swab were collected from each participant by mobile phlebotomists. Prospective study participants could optionally give additional blood draws and questionnaires over a roughly 2-month period. Before DNA extraction, blood samples from the prospective study were shipped at room temperature or frozen. As concerns this clone: Its specific antigen is unknown. Per-base quality was not reported, and no clone a single base away is much larger than it.

The receptor was isolated from a woman between 45 and 65 years old with acute COVID-19. Sequenced material: PBMCs or T cells enriched from blood (not recorded which).

CDR3 sequence: CASTDPPYPGTGGSGYTF. The DNA sequence follows: TGTGCCAGTACGGACCCTCCCTACCCGGGGACAGGGGGCTCTGGCTACACCTTC. The chain is made from TRBV19 and TRBJ1-2, and 12 junction bases match TRBD1. Germline trimming: 7 bases from V, 7 bases from J; junction bases outside gene matches: 19. The CDR3 spans 18 residues, from the cysteine through the phenylalanine. The entry retains the CDR3 DNA only, 54 bases that are in frame from base 1. CDR1 LNHDA and CDR2 SQIVND were looked up in the germline V gene (reference sequence).